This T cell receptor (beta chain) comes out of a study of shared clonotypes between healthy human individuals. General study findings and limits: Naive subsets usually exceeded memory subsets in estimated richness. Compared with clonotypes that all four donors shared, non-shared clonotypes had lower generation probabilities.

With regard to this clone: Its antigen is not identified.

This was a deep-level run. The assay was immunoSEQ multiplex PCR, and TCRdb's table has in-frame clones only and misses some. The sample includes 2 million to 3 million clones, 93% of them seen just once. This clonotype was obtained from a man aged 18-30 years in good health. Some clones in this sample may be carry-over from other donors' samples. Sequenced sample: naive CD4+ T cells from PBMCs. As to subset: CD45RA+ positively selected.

CDR3 DNA: TGTGCTAGTGTTGGGGCGGGAGATACGCAGTATTTT. Translated, it gives CASVGAGDTQYF. The chain carries TRBV12-5 and TRBJ2-3; D possibly matches TRBD1 or TRBD2 (5 bases each). The V end lost 7 bases, the J end lost 5 bases, and 10 bases lay between the germline ends. The CDR3 has 12 residues. CDR1 LGHNT and CDR2 FRNRAP come from the germline V gene.